The rows below give T cell receptor beta chains drawn from one sample of a study of persistence of HIV-infected CD4 T cells. The data were produced by immunoSEQ multiplex PCR, yet TCRdb's version contains in-frame clones alone and is incomplete. The sample has fewer than 30,000 clones, 82% seen once; the top ten hold roughly 5%. Antigens of these TCRs are unknown. The sequencing here drew on CD4+ T cells sorted from PBMCs after roughly 19-hour stimulation, taken from a patient who received antiretroviral therapy. These receptors were collected from an adult man with HIV who was CMV-seropositive. Both conserved end residues are part of each CDR3. D genes are given only for firm matches. Expanded clones get a size class; other rows say once, few or many, or leave the size out.

j_gene: TRBJ1-4
d_gene: TRBD1
abundance: -
v_gene: TRBV5-1
CDR3aa: CASSLRGGNYEKLFF
CDR3nt: TGCGCCAGCAGCTTGAGAGGGGGCAATTATGAAAAACTGTTTTTT

j_gene: TRBJ2-4
d_gene: -
abundance: -
v_gene: TRBV5-3
CDR3aa: CARSPDQGDIQYF
CDR3nt: TGTGCCAGAAGCCCGGATCAAGGAGACATTCAGTACTTC

j_gene: TRBJ2-3
d_gene: TRBD2
abundance: -
v_gene: TRBV18
CDR3aa: CASSSQTGLAGGPTQYF
CDR3nt: TGTGCCAGCTCATCTCAAACGGGACTAGCGGGGGGGCCTACGCAGTATTTT

j_gene: TRBJ2-1
d_gene: -
abundance: -
v_gene: TRBV3-1/TRBV3-2
CDR3aa: CASSLFGGGRLWNEQFF
CDR3nt: TGTGCCAGCTCTCTTTTTGGAGGGGGGCGCCTATGGAATGAGCAGTTCTTC

j_gene: TRBJ2-6
d_gene: TRBD2
abundance: -
v_gene: TRBV12-5
CDR3aa: CASGLVPGLAVISSGANVLTF
CDR3nt: TGTGCTAGTGGTTTGGTACCGGGACTAGCGGTTATTAGCTCTGGGGCCAACGTCCTGACTTTC

j_gene: TRBJ1-5
d_gene: -
abundance: -
v_gene: TRBV19
CDR3aa: CASSITIRQMNQPQHF
CDR3nt: TGTGCCAGTAGTATCACGATACGACAGATGAATCAGCCCCAGCATTTT

j_gene: TRBJ2-7
d_gene: -
abundance: -
v_gene: TRBV18
CDR3aa: CASSPPSTLYEQYF
CDR3nt: TGTGCCAGCTCACCACCAAGCACACTCTACGAGCAGTACTTC

j_gene: TRBJ1-3
d_gene: TRBD1
abundance: -
v_gene: TRBV27
CDR3aa: CASSPGQGKGNTIYF
CDR3nt: TGTGCCAGCAGCCCGGGACAGGGAAAAGGAAACACCATATATTTT

j_gene: TRBJ2-3
d_gene: TRBD1
abundance: -
v_gene: TRBV28
CDR3aa: CASRKGDRPTDTQYF
CDR3nt: TGTGCCAGCAGAAAAGGGGACAGGCCCACAGATACGCAGTATTTT

j_gene: TRBJ1-5
d_gene: -
abundance: -
v_gene: TRBV7-8
CDR3aa: CASSLDGSFSNQPQHF
CDR3nt: TGTGCCAGCAGCTTAGACGGGAGTTTTAGCAATCAGCCCCAGCATTTT

j_gene: TRBJ2-7
d_gene: TRBD2
abundance: -
v_gene: TRBV5-4
CDR3aa: CASSLEGGTRHYEQYF
CDR3nt: TGTGCCAGCAGCTTGGAAGGGGGGACTAGACATTACGAGCAGTACTTC

j_gene: TRBJ1-2
d_gene: TRBD1
abundance: once
v_gene: TRBV5-4
CDR3aa: CASSTMGQGARGYTF
CDR3nt: TGTGCCAGCAGCACCATGGGACAGGGGGCGCGCGGCTACACCTTC

j_gene: TRBJ1-1
d_gene: -
abundance: once
v_gene: TRBV30
CDR3aa: CAWSVQYLNTEAFF
CDR3nt: TGTGCCTGGAGTGTACAGTATTTGAACACTGAAGCTTTCTTT

j_gene: TRBJ1-2
d_gene: TRBD1
abundance: -
v_gene: TRBV10-1
CDR3aa: CASSPDRDWSGYTF
CDR3nt: TGCGCCAGCAGCCCCGACAGGGACTGGAGTGGCTACACCTTC

j_gene: TRBJ1-6
d_gene: -
abundance: -
v_gene: TRBV6-5
CDR3aa: CASGFRDSPLHF
CDR3nt: TGTGCCAGCGGATTCAGGGATTCACCCCTCCACTTT

j_gene: TRBJ1-5
d_gene: TRBD1
abundance: -
v_gene: TRBV19
CDR3aa: CASTGTGNSQPQHF
CDR3nt: TGTGCCAGTACTGGGACAGGGAATAGTCAGCCCCAGCATTTT

j_gene: TRBJ2-2
d_gene: TRBD1
abundance: -
v_gene: TRBV19
CDR3aa: CASSPDRVNTGELFF
CDR3nt: TGTGCCAGTAGTCCCGACAGGGTAAACACCGGGGAGCTGTTTTTT

j_gene: TRBJ1-2
d_gene: -
abundance: -
v_gene: TRBV5-1
CDR3aa: CASSLGLGGRDHGYTF
CDR3nt: TGCGCCAGCAGCTTGGGCTTGGGGGGAAGGGATCATGGCTACACCTTC

j_gene: TRBJ2-7
d_gene: -
abundance: -
v_gene: TRBV7-7
CDR3aa: CASSLNPGVGYEQYF
CDR3nt: TGTGCCAGCAGCTTAAACCCCGGGGTTGGGTACGAGCAGTACTTC

j_gene: TRBJ2-7
d_gene: -
abundance: -
v_gene: TRBV28
CDR3aa: CASSFLGGLYEQYF
CDR3nt: TGTGCCAGCAGTTTTTTGGGGGGACTCTACGAGCAGTACTTC

j_gene: TRBJ1-6
d_gene: TRBD1
abundance: once
v_gene: TRBV5-1
CDR3aa: CASSVQGDGNSPLHF
CDR3nt: TGCGCCAGCAGCGTGCAGGGGGACGGTAATTCACCCCTCCACTTT

j_gene: TRBJ1-2
d_gene: -
abundance: -
v_gene: TRBV2
CDR3aa: CASSEEGLGYRFGGYTF
CDR3nt: TGTGCCAGCAGTGAAGAAGGCCTAGGGTATCGGTTCGGTGGCTACACCTTC

j_gene: TRBJ2-3
d_gene: TRBD1
abundance: -
v_gene: TRBV2
CDR3aa: CASSLQGSTTDTQYF
CDR3nt: TGTGCCAGCAGCCTACAGGGGTCAACCACAGATACGCAGTATTTT

j_gene: TRBJ2-1
d_gene: TRBD1
abundance: -
v_gene: TRBV27
CDR3aa: CASSPQGQGTPRQFF
CDR3nt: TGTGCCAGCAGTCCGCAGGGACAGGGAACCCCCCGGCAGTTCTTC

j_gene: TRBJ1-1
d_gene: -
abundance: -
v_gene: TRBV3-1/TRBV3-2
CDR3aa: CASSRPGQNTEAFF
CDR3nt: TGTGCCAGCAGCCGGCCGGGACAGAACACTGAAGCTTTCTTT

j_gene: TRBJ1-3
d_gene: -
abundance: -
v_gene: TRBV7-9
CDR3aa: CASSLNGNTIYF
CDR3nt: TGTGCCAGCAGCTTAAATGGAAACACCATATATTTT

j_gene: TRBJ2-3
d_gene: -
abundance: -
v_gene: TRBV27
CDR3aa: CASSLVPAPPTDTQYF
CDR3nt: TGTGCCAGCAGTTTGGTACCAGCGCCTCCCACAGATACGCAGTATTTT

j_gene: TRBJ1-6
d_gene: TRBD1
abundance: -
v_gene: TRBV2
CDR3aa: CASRSRTGQLEPLHF
CDR3nt: TGTGCCAGCAGAAGCCGGACAGGGCAGTTGGAACCCCTCCACTTT

j_gene: TRBJ1-4
d_gene: -
abundance: -
v_gene: TRBV6-4
CDR3aa: CARGRATNEKLFF
CDR3nt: TGTGCCAGGGGACGGGCAACTAATGAAAAACTGTTTTTT

j_gene: TRBJ2-3
d_gene: -
abundance: -
v_gene: TRBV7-2
CDR3aa: CASSLAQGRGTDTQYF
CDR3nt: TGTGCCAGCAGCTTAGCACAGGGTAGGGGCACAGATACGCAGTATTTT

j_gene: TRBJ1-3
d_gene: -
abundance: -
v_gene: TRBV28
CDR3aa: CASTSVDYGNTIYF
CDR3nt: TGTGCCAGCACCTCAGTGGATTATGGAAACACCATATATTTT

j_gene: TRBJ1-1
d_gene: -
abundance: -
v_gene: TRBV6-5
CDR3aa: CASRGVQETEAFF
CDR3nt: TGTGCCAGCCGAGGGGTACAAGAAACTGAAGCTTTCTTT

j_gene: TRBJ1-2
d_gene: TRBD1
abundance: -
v_gene: TRBV28
CDR3aa: CASSPGTVYGYTF
CDR3nt: TGTGCCAGCAGTCCCGGGACAGTCTATGGCTACACCTTC

j_gene: TRBJ1-1
d_gene: -
abundance: -
v_gene: TRBV29-1
CDR3aa: CSVDGSGETEAFF
CDR3nt: TGCAGCGTTGACGGTTCGGGGGAAACTGAAGCTTTCTTT

j_gene: TRBJ2-3
d_gene: TRBD2
abundance: -
v_gene: TRBV9
CDR3aa: CASSARIAGTLPDTQYF
CDR3nt: TGTGCCAGCAGCGCTAGGATAGCGGGTACATTGCCAGATACGCAGTATTTT